The 10 T cell receptor beta chains reported below all come from one sample, sequenced in a study of T-cell memory formation after mild COVID-19. TCRdb passed the 5' RACE reads through MiXCR, listing each CDR3 protein once. Among about 450,000 distinct CDR3 sequences, 20% to 30% were seen once, and the ten largest hold over 10%. Sequences were obtained from PBMCs or a T cell subset sorted from them (not recorded which). The receptors come from an adult woman who had mild COVID-19 (a few samples of this study predate the infection). Cell type and time point are not known.

J is TRBJ1-1 and V is TRBV27; 10 bases align to TRBD1. Looked up from germline, CDR1 is MNHEY and CDR2 is SMNVEV (reference sequence). The CDR3 runs to 20 residues. Trimming at V came to 2 bases and at J to 5 bases, leaving 20 bases not matched to a gene. The CDR3 nucleotides are TGTGCCAGCAGTTTAAAGCGACCTGCCCGGGACAGGGGTCGTCGGACTGAAGCTTTCTTT. This gives the protein CASSLKRPARDRGRRTEAFF.

This clonotype showed up many times. This chain links TRBV12-3 or TRBV12-4 with TRBJ2-3; D gene ambiguous. This CDR3 region has 13 residues. Trimming took 7 bases from V and 0 from J, leaving 8 bases between them. The CDR3 reads CASISDSTDTQYF. In DNA, the CDR3 is TGTGCCAGCATTTCGGACAGCACAGATACGCAGTATTTT.

Only a few counts were recorded for this clonotype. V usage is TRBV5-1 and J usage is TRBJ1-1; 7 nucleotides line up with TRBD1. J gave up 3 bases and V 4 bases, and 9 bases lay outside the gene matches. The length of the CDR3 is 15 residues. Germline CDR1 and CDR2: SGHRS and YFSETQ. The CDR3 is CASSQLQGVDTEAFF. The CDR3 DNA is TGCGCCAGCAGCCAACTCCAGGGGGTAGACACTGAAGCTTTCTTT.

The genes are TRBV9 and TRBJ1-6; 8 nucleotides agree with TRBD1. This CDR3 region has 13 residues. J lost 7 bases, V lost 7 bases, and 4 bases had no gene match. CDR1 SGDLS and CDR2 YYNGEE come from the germline V gene. This chain's CDR3 is CASGDRGNSPLHF. DNA for the CDR3: TGTGCCAGCGGAGACAGGGGAAATTCACCCCTCCACTTT.

The chain is built from TRBV7-6 and TRBJ2-5, with TRBD1 matching 8 bases. The CDR3 is 14 residues long. Trimming removed 5 bases from V and 2 bases from J; junction bases left unmatched: 4. Germline V CDR1 and CDR2: SGHVS, FNYEAQ. The CDR3 here is CASSQDRAQETQYF. The CDR3 DNA reads TGTGCCAGCAGCCAGGACAGGGCTCAAGAGACCCAGTACTTC.

This chain connects TRBV7-2 to TRBJ1-2; 8 bases align to TRBD1. Trimming at V came to 1 base and at J to 5 bases, leaving 9 bases not matched to a gene. The CDR3 totals 16 residues. Germline V gives CDR1 SGHTA, CDR2 FQGNSA. The CDR3 loop is CASSLVYLGQVYGYTF. Here the CDR3 DNA reads TGTGCCAGCAGCTTAGTTTACTTGGGACAGGTATATGGCTACACCTTC.

This clonotype was seen only a few times. The chain links TRBV6-5 to TRBJ2-7; maybe TRBD1 (6 bases). V dropped 2 bases and J dropped 1 base, with 15 bases sitting between them. Germline assignment: CDR1 MNHEY and CDR2 SVGAGI. The CDR3 loop spans 16 amino acids. CDR3 nucleotide sequence: TGTGCCAGCAGTTACGGGGGCGAGGGATTGTCCTACGAGCAGTACTTC. It specifies CASSYGGEGLSYEQYF.

This clonotype has just a few counts. The chain employs TRBV11-2 and TRBJ2-2; no reliable D call. Trimming took off 3 bases at V and 0 bases at J, with 5 bases between the two ends. The CDR3 loop spans 14 amino acids. Germline V gene lookup returns CDR1 SGHAT and CDR2 FQNNGV. The CDR3 DNA follows: TGTGCCAGCAGCTTCAGCGCGAACACCGGGGAGCTGTTTTTT. This codes for CASSFSANTGELFF.

V usage is TRBV9 and J usage is TRBJ2-3; the D is unclear. Trimming left V 7 bases short and J 6 bases short, with 18 bases between. This CDR3 is 14 amino acids long. Germline CDR1 reads SGDLS; CDR2 reads YYNGEE. DNA of the CDR3: TGTGCCAGCGGCTCGACCGACTCCGGGGATACGCAGTATTTT. It encodes CASGSTDSGDTQYF.

The chain links TRBV3-1 to TRBJ1-1; a possible D gene is TRBD1 (5 bases). V lost 1 base and J 4 bases, leaving 10 bases between the germline ends. The CDR3 totals 14 residues. The germline gives CDR1 LGHDT, CDR2 YNNKEL (reference sequence). CDR3 bases: TGTGCCAGCAGCCAAGCGCACCAGGGCACTGAAGCTTTCTTT. Its protein product is CASSQAHQGTEAFF.